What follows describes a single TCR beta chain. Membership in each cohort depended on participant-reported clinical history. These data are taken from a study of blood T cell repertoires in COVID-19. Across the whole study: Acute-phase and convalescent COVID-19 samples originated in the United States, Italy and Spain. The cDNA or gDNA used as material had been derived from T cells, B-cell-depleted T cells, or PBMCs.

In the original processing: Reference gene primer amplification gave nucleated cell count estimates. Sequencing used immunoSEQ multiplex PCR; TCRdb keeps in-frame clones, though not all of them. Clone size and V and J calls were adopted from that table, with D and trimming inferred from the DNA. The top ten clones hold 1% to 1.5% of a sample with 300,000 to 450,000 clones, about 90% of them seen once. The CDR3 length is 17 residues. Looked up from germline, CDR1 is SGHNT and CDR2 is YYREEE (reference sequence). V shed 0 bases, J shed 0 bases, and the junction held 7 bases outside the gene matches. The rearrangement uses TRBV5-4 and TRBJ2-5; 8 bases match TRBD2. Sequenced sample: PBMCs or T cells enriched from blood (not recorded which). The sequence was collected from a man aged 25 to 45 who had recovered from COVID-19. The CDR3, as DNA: TGTGCCAGCAGCTTGGCCCCTGCTAGCGGGTACCAAGAGACCCAGTACTTC. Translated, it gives CASSLAPASGYQETQYF.